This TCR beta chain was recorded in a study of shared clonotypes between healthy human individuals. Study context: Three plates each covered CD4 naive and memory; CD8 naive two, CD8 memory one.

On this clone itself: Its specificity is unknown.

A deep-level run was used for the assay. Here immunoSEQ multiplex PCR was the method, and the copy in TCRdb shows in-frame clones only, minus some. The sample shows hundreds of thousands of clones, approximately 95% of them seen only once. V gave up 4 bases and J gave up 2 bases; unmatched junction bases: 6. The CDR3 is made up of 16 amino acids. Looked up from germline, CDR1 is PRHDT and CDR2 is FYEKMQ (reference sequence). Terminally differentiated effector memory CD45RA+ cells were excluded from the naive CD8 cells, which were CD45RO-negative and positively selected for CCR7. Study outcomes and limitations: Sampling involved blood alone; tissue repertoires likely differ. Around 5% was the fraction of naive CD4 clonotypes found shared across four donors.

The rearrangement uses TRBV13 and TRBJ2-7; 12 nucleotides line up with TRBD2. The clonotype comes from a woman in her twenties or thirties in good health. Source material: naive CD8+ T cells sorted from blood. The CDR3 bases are TGTGCCAGCAGCTCGACTAGCGGGAGCCCTACCTACGAGCAGTACTTC. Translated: CASSSTSGSPTYEQYF.